This TCR beta chain was identified during a study of T cell responses to AZD1222 COVID-19 vaccine (dated by TCRdb to the early 2020s). In terms of the full investigation: AZD1222 recipients given second doses at about 4 weeks or at about 12 weeks were pooled, since spike-specific TCR depth and breadth were not found to differ between the two schedules. Trial participants were enrolled by age into 18-55, 56-69 and 70-plus year subgroups, with roughly 160, 29 and 62 TCR-sequenced participants respectively. TCR sequencing was performed for 230 to 250 trial participants, of whom 207 were given two doses of AZD1222 and around 25 were given two doses of MenACWY control vaccine.

CDR1 and CDR2 (SGHTS, YDEGEE) derive from the germline V gene. The cysteine opens and the phenylalanine closes a CDR3 of 14 amino acids. Only the CDR3 portion is preserved as DNA: 42 bases, with reading frame beginning at the first base. The V end gives up 0 bases and the J end 3 bases, leaving 3 bases in the junction not matched to a gene. This clone was counted ten times or more. The target of this receptor is not known. The record has no base qualities; no much larger clone is one base away. General conclusions and limits of the study: The 56-69-year group was small, and its depth increase did not reach significance, likely because of low power. Because no day 14 peak-response samples were available, repertoires were characterized only after the peak T cell response. Vaccine-associated CD4 TCRs spanned the whole spike protein, with dominant responses in regions 160-218 and 743-854. Nearly half of unique spike-specific TCRs reportedly recognized epitopes outside regions mutated in the B.1.351 and B.1.1.7 variants. A significant rise in spike-specific TCR breadth and depth was observed after two AZD1222 doses relative to day 0 and relative to MenACWY recipients. Most participants were white British and females outnumbered males, and the authors suggested that clonal diversity may have been underestimated. Conclusions about previously exposed vaccinees were limited because only six or seven AZD1222 recipients were SARS-CoV-2 seropositive at baseline.

The time point tag for this specimen amounts to: baseline before first vaccination. Vaccinee samples came from UK trials COV001 and COV002, including a single-blind randomized controlled phase 2/3 trial of AZD1222 (ChAdOx1 nCoV-19) in healthy adults. Trial participant PBMC samples were collected at day 0 and day 28 after the second dose for TCRbeta chain sequencing. The CDR3 regions of human TCRbeta chains were analyzed by immunosequencing. On the study's bioinformatics: TCRs in the repertoires were compared against a reference library of SARS-CoV-2-specific TCRs that had been generated with the MIRA antigen-specificity platform. Breadth meant the fraction of unique TCRs that were SARS-CoV-2-associated, whereas depth meant the fraction of total T cells that were SARS-CoV-2-associated. Using the MIRA data, every spike-specific TCR was mapped to the spike region that the TCR reacted to and assigned to either a CD4 or a CD8 class. Log10-transformed breadth and depth values were compared by one-way ANOVA with Sidak's multiple comparisons tests. TCRdb took this table from immuneACCESS and kept in-frame rearrangements with V and J called. Such tables lack part of the clones; where checked against another copy, unresolved V genes explain under half of the gap, and the rest is unexplained. The DNA gave D and trimming, while V, J and clone size come from that table. The sample records 80,000 to 95,000 clones, approximately 78% of which are singletons. The ten largest account for around a fifth of the sample.

The starting material was peripheral blood, obtained on day 0 of AZD1222 vaccination. This TCR was sampled from an adult in good health. The sequence is built from TRBV5-8 and TRBJ2-7; 7 bases in between match TRBD2. The DNA sequence is given as TGTGCCAGCAGCTTGGGGGGAGGGGTCTACGAGCAGTACTTC. Its translation is CASSLGGGVYEQYF.